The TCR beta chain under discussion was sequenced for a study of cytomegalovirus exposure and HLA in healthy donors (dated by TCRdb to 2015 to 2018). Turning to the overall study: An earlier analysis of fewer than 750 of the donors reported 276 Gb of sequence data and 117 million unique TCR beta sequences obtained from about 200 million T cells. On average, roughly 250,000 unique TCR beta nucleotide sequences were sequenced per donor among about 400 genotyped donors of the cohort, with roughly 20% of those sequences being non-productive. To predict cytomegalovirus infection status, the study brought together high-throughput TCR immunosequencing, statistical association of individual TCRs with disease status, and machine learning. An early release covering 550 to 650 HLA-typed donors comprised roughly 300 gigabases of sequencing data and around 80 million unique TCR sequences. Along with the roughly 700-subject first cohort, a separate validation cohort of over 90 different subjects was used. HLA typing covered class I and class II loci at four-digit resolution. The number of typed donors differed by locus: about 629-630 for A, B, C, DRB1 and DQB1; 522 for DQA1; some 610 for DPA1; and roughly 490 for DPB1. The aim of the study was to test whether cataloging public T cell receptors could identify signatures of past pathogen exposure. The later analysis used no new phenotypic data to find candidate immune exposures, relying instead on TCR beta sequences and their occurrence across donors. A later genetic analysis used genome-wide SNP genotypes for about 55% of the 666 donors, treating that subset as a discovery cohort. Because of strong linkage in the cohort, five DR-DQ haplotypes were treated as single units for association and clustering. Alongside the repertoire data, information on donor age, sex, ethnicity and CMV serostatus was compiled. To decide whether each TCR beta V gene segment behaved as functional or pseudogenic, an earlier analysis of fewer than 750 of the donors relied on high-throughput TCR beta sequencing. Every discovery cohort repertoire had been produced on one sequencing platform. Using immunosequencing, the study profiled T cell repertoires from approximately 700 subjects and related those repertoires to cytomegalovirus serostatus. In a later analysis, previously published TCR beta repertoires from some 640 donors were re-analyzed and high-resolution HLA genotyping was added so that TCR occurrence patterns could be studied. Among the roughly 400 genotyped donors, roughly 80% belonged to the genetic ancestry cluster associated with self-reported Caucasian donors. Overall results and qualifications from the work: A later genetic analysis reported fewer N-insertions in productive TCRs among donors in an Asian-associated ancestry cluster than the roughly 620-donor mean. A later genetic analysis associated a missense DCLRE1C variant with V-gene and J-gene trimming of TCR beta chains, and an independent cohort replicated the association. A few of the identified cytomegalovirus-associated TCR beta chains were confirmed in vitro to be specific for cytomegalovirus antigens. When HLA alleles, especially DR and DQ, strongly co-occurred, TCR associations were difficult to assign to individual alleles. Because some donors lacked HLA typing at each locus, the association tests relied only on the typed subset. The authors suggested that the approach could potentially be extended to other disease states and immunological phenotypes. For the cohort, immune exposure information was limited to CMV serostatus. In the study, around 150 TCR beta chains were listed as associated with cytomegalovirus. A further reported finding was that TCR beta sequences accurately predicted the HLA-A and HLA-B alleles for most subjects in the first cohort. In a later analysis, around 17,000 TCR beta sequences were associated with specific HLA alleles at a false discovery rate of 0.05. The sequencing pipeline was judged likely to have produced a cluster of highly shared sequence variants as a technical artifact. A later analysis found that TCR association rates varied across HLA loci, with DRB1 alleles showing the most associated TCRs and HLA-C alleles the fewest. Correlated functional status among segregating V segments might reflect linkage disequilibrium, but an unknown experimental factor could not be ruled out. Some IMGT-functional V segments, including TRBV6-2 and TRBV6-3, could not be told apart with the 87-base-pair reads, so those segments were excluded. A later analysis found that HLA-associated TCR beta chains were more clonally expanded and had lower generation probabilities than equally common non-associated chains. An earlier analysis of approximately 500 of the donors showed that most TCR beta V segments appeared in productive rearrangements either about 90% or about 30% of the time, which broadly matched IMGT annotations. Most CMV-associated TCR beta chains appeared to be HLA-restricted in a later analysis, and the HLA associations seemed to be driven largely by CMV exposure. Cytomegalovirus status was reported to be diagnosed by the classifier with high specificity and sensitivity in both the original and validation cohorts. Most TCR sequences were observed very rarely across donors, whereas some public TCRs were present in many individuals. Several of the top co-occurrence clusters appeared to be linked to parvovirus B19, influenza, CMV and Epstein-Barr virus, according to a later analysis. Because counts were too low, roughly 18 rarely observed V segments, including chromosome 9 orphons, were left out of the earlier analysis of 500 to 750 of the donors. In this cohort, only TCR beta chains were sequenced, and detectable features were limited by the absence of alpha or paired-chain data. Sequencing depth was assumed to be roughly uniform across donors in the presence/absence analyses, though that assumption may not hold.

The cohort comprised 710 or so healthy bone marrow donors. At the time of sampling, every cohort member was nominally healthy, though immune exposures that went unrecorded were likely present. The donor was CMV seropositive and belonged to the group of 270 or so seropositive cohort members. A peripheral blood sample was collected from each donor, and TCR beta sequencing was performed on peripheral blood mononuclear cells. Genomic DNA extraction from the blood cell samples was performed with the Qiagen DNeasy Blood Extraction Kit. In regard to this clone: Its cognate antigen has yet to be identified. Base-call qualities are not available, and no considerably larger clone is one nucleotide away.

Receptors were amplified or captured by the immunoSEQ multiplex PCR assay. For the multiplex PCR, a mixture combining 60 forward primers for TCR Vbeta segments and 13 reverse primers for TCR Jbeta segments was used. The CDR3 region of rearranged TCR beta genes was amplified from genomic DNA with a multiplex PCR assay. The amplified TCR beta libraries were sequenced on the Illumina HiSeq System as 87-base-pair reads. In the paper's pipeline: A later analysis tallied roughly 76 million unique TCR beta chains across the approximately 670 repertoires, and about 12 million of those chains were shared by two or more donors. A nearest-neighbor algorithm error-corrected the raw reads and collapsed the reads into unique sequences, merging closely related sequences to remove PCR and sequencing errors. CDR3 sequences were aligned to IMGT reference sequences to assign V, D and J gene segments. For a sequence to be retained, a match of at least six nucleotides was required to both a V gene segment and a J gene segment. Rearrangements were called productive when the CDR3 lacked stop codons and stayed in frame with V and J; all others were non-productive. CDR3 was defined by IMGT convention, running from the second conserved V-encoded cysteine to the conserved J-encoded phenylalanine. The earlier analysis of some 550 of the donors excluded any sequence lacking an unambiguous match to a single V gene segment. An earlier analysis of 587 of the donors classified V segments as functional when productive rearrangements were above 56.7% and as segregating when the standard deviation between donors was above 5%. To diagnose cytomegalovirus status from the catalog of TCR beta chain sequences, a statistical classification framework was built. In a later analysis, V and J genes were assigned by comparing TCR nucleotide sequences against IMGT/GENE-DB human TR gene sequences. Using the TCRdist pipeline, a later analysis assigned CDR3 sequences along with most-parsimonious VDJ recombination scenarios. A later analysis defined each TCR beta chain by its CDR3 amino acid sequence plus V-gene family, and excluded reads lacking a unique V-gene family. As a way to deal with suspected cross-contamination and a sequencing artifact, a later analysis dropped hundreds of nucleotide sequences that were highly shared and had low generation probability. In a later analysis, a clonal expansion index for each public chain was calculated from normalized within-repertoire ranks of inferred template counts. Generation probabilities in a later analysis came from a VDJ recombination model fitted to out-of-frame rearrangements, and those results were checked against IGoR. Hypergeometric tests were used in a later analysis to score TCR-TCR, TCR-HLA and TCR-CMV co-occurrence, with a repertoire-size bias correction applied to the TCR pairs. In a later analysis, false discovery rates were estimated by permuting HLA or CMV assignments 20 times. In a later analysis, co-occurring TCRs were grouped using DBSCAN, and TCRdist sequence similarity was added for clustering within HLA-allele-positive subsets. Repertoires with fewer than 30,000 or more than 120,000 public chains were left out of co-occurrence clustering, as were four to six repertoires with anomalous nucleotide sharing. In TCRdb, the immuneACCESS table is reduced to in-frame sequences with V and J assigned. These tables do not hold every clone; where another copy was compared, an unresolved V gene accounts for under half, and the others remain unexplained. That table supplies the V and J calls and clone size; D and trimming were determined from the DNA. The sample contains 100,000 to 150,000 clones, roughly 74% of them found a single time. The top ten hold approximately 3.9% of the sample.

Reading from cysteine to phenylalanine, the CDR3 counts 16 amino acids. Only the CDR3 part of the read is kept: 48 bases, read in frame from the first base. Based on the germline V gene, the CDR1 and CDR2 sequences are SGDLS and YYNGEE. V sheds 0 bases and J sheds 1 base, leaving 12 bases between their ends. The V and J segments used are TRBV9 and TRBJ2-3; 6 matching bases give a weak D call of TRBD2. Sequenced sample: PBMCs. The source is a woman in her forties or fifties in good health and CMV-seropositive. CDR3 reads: CASSVGRGSRTDTQYF. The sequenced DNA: TGTGCCAGCAGCGTAGGGAGGGGTTCTCGCACAGATACGCAGTATTTT.